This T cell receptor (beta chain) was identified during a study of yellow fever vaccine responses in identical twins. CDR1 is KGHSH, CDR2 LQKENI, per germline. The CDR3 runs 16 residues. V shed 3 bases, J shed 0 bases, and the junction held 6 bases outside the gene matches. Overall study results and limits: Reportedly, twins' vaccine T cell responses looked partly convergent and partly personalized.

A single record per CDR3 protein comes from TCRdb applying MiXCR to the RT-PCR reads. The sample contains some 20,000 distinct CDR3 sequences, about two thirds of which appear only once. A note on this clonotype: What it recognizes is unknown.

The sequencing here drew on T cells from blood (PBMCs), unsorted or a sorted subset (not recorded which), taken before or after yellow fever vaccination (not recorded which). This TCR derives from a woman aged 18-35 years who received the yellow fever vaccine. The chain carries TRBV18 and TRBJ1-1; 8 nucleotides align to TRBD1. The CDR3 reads CASSPGTGGMNTEAFF. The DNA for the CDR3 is TGTGCCAGCTCACCCGGGACAGGCGGAATGAACACTGAAGCTTTCTTT.